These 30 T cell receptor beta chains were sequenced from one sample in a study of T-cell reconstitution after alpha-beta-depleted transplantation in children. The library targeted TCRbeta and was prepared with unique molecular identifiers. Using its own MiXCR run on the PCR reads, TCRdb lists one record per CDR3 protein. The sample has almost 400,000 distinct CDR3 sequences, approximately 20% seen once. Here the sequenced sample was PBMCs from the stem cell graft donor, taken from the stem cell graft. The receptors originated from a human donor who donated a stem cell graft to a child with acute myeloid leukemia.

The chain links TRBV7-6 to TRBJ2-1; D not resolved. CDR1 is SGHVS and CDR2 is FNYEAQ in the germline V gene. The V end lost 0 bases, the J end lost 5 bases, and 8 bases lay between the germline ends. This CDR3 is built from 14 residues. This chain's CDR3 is CASSLAGSHNEQFF. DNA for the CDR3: TGTGCCAGCAGCTTAGCGGGGTCACACAATGAGCAGTTCTTC.

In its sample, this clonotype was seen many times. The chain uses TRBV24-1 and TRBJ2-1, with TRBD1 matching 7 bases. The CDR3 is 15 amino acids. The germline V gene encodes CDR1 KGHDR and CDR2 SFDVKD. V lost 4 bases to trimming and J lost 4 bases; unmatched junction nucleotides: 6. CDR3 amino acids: CATSEVTGVYNEQFF. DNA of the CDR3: TGTGCCACCAGTGAGGTAACAGGGGTTTACAATGAGCAGTTCTTC.

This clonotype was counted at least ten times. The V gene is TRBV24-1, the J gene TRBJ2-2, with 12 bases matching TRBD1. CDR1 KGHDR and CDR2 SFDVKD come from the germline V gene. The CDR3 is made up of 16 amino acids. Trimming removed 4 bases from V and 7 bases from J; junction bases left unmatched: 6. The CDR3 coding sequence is TGTGCCACCAGTGAGGGGGGACAGGGGGCGATCGGGGAGCTGTTTTTT. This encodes CATSEGGQGAIGELFF.

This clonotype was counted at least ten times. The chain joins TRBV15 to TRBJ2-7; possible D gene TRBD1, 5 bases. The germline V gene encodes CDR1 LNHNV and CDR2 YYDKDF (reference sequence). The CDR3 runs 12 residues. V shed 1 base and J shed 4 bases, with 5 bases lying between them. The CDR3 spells CATSRGQYEQYF. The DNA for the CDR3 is TGTGCCACCAGCAGAGGACAGTACGAGCAGTACTTC.

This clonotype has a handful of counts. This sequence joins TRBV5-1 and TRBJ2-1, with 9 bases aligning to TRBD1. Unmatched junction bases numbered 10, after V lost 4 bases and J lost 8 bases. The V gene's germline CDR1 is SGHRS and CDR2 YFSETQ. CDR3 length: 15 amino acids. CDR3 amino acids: CASSHGQGTRDEQFF. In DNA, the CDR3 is TGCGCCAGCAGCCACGGACAGGGGACGCGTGATGAGCAGTTCTTC.

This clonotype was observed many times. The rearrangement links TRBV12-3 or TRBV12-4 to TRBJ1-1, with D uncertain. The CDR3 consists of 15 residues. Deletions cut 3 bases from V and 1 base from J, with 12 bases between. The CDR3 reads CASSFGGSGNTEAFF. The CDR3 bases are TGTGCCAGCAGTTTTGGAGGGAGCGGGAACACTGAAGCTTTCTTT.

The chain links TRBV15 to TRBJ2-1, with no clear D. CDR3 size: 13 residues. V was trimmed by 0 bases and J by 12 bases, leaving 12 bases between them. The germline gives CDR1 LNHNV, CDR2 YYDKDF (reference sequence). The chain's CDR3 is CATSRDKGSGQFF. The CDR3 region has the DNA TGTGCCACCAGCAGAGATAAAGGGTCCGGGCAGTTCTTC.

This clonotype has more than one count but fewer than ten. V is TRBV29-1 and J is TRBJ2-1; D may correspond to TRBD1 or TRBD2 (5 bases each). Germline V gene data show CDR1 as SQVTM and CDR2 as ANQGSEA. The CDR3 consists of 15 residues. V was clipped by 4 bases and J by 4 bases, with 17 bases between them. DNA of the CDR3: TGCAGCGTTGGGGGGTTTGGGGAGAAATACAATGAGCAGTTCTTC. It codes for CSVGGFGEKYNEQFF.

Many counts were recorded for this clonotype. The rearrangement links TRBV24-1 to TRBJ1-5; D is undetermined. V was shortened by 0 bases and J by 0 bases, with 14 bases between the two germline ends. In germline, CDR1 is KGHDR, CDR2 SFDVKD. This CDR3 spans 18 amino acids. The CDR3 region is CATSDLHPGKISNQPQHF. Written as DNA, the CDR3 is TGTGCCACCAGTGATTTGCACCCGGGGAAAATTAGCAATCAGCCCCAGCATTTT.

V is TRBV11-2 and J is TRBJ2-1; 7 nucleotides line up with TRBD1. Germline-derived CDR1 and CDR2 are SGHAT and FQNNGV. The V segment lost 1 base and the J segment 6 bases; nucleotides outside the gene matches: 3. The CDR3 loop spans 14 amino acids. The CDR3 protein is CASSLADRANEQFF. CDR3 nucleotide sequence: TGTGCCAGCAGCTTAGCCGACAGGGCCAATGAGCAGTTCTTC. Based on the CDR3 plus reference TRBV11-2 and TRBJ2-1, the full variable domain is EAGVAQSPRYKIIEKRQSVAFWCNPISGHATLYWYQQILGQGPKLLIQFQNNGVVDDSQLPKDRFSAERLKGVDSTLKIQPAKLEDSAVYLCASSLADRANEQFFGPGTRLTVL.

The CDR3 DNA reads TGTGCCAGCAGCGGCGGACTAGCATGGATTGGGGATACGCAGTATTTT. Translating gives CASSGGLAWIGDTQYF. V is TRBV9 and J is TRBJ2-3; TRBD2 matches 8 bases. From germline, CDR1 is SGDLS and CDR2 YYNGEE. Losses at the gene ends were 3 bases for V and 6 bases for J; bases not matched to a gene: 12. There are 16 residues in the CDR3.

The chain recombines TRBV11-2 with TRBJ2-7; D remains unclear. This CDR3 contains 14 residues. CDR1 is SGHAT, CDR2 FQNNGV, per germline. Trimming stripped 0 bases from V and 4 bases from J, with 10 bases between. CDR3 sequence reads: CASSLDYQPYEQYF. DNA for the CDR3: TGTGCCAGCAGCTTAGACTACCAACCTTACGAGCAGTACTTC. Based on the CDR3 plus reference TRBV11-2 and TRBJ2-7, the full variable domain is EAGVAQSPRYKIIEKRQSVAFWCNPISGHATLYWYQQILGQGPKLLIQFQNNGVVDDSQLPKDRFSAERLKGVDSTLKIQPAKLEDSAVYLCASSLDYQPYEQYFGPGTRLTVT.

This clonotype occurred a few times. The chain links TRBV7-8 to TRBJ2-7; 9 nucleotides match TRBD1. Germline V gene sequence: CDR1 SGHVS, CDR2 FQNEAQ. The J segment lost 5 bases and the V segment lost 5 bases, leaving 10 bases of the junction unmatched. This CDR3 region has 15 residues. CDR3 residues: CASSARRDRDDEQYF. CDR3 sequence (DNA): TGTGCCAGCAGCGCGCGCCGGGACAGGGACGACGAGCAGTACTTC.

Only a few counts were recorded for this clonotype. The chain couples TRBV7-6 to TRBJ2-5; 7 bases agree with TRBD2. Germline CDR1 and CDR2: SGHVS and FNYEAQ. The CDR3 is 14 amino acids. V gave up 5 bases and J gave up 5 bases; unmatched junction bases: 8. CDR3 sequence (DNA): TGTGCCAGCAGCGCGTCGGGAGGAATTGAGACCCAGTACTTC. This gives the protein CASSASGGIETQYF.

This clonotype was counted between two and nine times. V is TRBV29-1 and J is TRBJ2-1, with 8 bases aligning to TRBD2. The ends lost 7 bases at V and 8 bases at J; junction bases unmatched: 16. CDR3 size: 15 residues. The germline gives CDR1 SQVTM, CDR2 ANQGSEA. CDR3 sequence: CSAPRGAGGLDEQFF. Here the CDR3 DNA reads TGCAGCGCTCCCCGGGGTGCGGGAGGCTTGGATGAGCAGTTCTTC.

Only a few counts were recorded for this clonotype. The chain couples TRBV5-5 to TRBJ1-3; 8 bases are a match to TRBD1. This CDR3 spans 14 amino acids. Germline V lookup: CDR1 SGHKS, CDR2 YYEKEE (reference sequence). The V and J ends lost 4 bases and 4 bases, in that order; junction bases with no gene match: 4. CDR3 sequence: CASSRTGPGNTIYF. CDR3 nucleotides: TGTGCCAGCAGCCGGACAGGGCCGGGAAACACCATATATTTT. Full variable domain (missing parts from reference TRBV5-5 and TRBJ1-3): DAGVTQSPTHLIKTRGQQVTLRCSPISGHKSVSWYQQVLGQGPQFIFQYYEKEERGRGNFPDRFSARQFPNYSSELNVNALLLGDSALYLCASSRTGPGNTIYFGEGSWLTVV.

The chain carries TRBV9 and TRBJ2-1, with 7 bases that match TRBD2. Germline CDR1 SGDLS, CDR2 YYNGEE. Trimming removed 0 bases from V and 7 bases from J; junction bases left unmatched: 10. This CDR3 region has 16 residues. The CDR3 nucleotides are TGTGCCAGCAGCGTAGCACTAGCGAAGGGATCGAATGAGCAGTTCTTC. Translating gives CASSVALAKGSNEQFF.

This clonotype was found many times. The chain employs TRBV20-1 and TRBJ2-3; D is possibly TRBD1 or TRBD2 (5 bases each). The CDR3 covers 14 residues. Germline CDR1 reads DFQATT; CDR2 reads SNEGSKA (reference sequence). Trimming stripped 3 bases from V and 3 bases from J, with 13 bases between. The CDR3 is CSASRGVRTDTQYF. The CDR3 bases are TGCAGTGCTAGTCGAGGGGTGAGGACAGATACGCAGTATTTT.

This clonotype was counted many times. CDR3 amino acids: CSARIGGDYGYTF. The CDR3 region has the DNA TGCAGTGCTAGAATCGGGGGGGACTATGGCTACACCTTC. This sequence joins TRBV20-1 and TRBJ1-2; weak D call: TRBD1 (5 bases). Germline loops: CDR1 DFQATT, CDR2 SNEGSKA (reference sequence). The CDR3 covers 13 residues. V was shortened by 2 bases and J by 3 bases, with 10 bases between the two germline ends.

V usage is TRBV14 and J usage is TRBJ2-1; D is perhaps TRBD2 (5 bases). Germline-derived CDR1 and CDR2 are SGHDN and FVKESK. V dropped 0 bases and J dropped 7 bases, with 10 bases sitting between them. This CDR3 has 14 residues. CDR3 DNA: TGTGCCAGCAGCCAAGAAGGGAGCAGTAATGAGCAGTTCTTC. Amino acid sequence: CASSQEGSSNEQFF.

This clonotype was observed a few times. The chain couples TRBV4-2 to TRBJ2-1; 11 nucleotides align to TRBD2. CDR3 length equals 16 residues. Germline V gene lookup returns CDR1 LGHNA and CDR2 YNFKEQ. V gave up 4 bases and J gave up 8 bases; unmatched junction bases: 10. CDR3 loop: CASSPMLAGGVDEQFF. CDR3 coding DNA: TGTGCCAGCAGCCCGATGCTAGCGGGAGGAGTCGATGAGCAGTTCTTC.

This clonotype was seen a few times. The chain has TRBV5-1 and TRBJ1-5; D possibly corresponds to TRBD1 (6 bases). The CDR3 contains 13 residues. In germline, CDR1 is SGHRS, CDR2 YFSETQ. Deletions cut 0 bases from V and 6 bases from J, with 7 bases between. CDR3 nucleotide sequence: TGCGCCAGCAGCTTGGGGGGGGCTCAGCCCCAGCATTTT. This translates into CASSLGGAQPQHF.

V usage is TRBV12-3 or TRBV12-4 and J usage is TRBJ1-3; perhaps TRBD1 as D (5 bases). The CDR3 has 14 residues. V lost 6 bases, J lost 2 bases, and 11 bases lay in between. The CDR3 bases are TGTGCCAGCAGGAGGGACCAGGCTGGAAACACCATATATTTT. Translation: CASRRDQAGNTIYF.

The CDR3 sequence is CASSPDAGSSYNEQFF. CDR3 coding DNA: TGTGCCAGCTCACCCGATGCAGGGAGCTCCTACAATGAGCAGTTCTTC. The chain employs TRBV18 and TRBJ2-1, with D perhaps being TRBD1 or TRBD2 (5 bases each). CDR3 length: 16 residues. The germline V gene encodes CDR1 KGHSH and CDR2 LQKENI. The V gene lost 3 bases and the J gene lost 0 bases, with 12 bases spanning the gap. The whole variable domain, remainder taken from reference TRBV18 and TRBJ2-1, is NAGVMQNPRHLVRRRGQEARLRCSPMKGHSHVYWYRQLPEEGLKFMVYLQKENIIDESGMPKERFSAEFPKEGPSILRIQQVVRGDSAAYFCASSPDAGSSYNEQFFGPGTRLTVL.

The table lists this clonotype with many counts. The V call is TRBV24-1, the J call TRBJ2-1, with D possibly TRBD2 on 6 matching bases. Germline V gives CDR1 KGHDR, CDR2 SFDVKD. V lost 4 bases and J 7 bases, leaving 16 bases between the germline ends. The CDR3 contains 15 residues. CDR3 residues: CATSETEGTWNEQFF. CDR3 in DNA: TGTGCCACCAGTGAGACTGAGGGGACTTGGAATGAGCAGTTCTTC.

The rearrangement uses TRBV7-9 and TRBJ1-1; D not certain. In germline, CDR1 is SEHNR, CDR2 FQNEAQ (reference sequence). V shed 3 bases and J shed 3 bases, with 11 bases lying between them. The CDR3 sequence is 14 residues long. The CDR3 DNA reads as TGTGCCAGCAGCTTTGAGAGGTTGGACACTGAAGCTTTCTTT. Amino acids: CASSFERLDTEAFF.

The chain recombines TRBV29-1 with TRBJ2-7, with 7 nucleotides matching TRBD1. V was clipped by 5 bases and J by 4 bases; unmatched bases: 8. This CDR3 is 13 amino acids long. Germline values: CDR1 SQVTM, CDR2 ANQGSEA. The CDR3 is CSVSDREAYEQYF. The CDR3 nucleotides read TGCAGCGTTTCCGACAGGGAAGCATACGAGCAGTACTTC.

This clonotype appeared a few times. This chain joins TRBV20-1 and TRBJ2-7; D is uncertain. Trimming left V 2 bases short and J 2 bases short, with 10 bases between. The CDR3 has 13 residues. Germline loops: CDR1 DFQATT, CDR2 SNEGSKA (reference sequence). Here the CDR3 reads CSARLRSPYEQYF. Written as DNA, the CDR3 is TGCAGTGCTAGACTAAGGAGCCCCTACGAGCAGTACTTC.

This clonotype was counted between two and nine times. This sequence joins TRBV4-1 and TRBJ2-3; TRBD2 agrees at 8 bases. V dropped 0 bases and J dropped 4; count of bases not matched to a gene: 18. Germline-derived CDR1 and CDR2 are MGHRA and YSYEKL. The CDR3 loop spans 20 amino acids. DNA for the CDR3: TGCGCCAGCAGCCAAGAGAGTGTACCCCTAGGGCGGGAGGTCTCAGATACGCAGTATTTT. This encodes CASSQESVPLGREVSDTQYF.

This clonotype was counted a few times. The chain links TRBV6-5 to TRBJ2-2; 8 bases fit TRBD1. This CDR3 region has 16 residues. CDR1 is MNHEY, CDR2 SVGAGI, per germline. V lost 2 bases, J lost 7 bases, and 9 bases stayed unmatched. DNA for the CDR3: TGTGCCAGCAGTTACGGACAAGACAGGGGTGACGGGGAGCTGTTTTTT. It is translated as CASSYGQDRGDGELFF.